Each of the 32 T cell receptor beta chains below was sequenced from the same sample in a study of T cells in Graves' hyperthyroidism and ophthalmopathy (dated by TCRdb to between 2018 and 2021). The library was produced with multiplex PCR. Sequenced on an Illumina HiSeq 2000. TCR beta CDR3 regions were amplified from RNA transcripts. For the first round of RT-PCR on the TCR CDR3, the HTBI primer set was used together with the Qiagen OneStep RT-PCR kit. Through fastp at Q25 and MiXCR, TCRdb rebuilt clones from the public reads, retaining in-frame beta chains. Rows matching on CDR3 protein sequence are summarized as one entry with the most common DNA and genes. For this sample the table gives a few hundred thousand distinct CDR3 sequences, of which roughly 15% were detected only once. The ten largest make up 15% to 20% of the sample. The sample was blood. These receptors all stem from a woman between 18 and 30 years old with Graves' ophthalmopathy.

This clonotype was counted ten times or more. V and J are TRBV3-1 and TRBJ2-1; D is unresolved. V was trimmed by 1 base and J by 7 bases, leaving 5 bases between them. Looked up from germline, CDR1 is LGHDT and CDR2 is YNNKEL (reference sequence). The CDR3 consists of 12 residues. The CDR3 DNA reads TGTGCCAGCAGCCAAGTCAAAAATGAGCAGTTCTTC. Translating gives CASSQVKNEQFF.

This clonotype was recorded at least ten times. The chain employs TRBV2 and TRBJ2-2; 8 positions match TRBD2. The CDR3 covers 17 residues. V gave up 2 bases and J gave up 4 bases; unmatched junction bases: 9. CDR1 SNHLY and CDR2 FYNNEI come from the germline V gene. CDR3 DNA sequence: TGTGCCAGCAGTGAATCGGAGCGGGGGTGGAGCACCGGGGAGCTGTTTTTT. This translates into CASSESERGWSTGELFF.

This clonotype has only a few counts. The rearrangement joins TRBV29-1 to TRBJ2-5; 9 bases agree with TRBD1. Germline V CDR1 and CDR2: SQVTM, ANQGSEA. J gave up 5 bases and V 3 bases, and 13 bases lay outside the gene matches. The CDR3 covers 16 residues. CDR3 sequence reads: CSVEWRDRVVGETQYF. CDR3 bases: TGCAGCGTTGAGTGGCGGGACAGGGTAGTGGGGGAGACCCAGTACTTC.

This chain uses TRBV10-3 with TRBJ1-1; no definite D call. The germline CDR1 and CDR2 sequences are ENHRY and SYGVKD. The CDR3 is 12 amino acids. The ends were cut back, 3 bases at V and 4 bases at J, with 6 bases in the middle. The CDR3 DNA follows: TGTGCCATCAGTGACTCTACCACTGAAGCTTTCTTT. It is translated as CAISDSTTEAFF.

In this sample, this clonotype turned up many times. The chain uses TRBV28 and TRBJ2-7; 7 bases are shared with TRBD1. The CDR3 covers 15 residues. Germline V gene data show CDR1 as MDHEN and CDR2 as SYDVKM. Unmatched junction bases numbered 8, after V lost 2 bases and J lost 4 bases. CDR3 residues: CASSLMGTAHYEQYF. CDR3 DNA: TGTGCCAGCAGTTTAATGGGGACAGCCCATTACGAGCAGTACTTC.

The gene calls are TRBV5-1 and TRBJ2-7, with no clear D. CDR1 is SGHRS, CDR2 YFSETQ, per germline. V was cut by 0 bases and J by 0 bases, with 7 bases left in between. This CDR3 is built from 14 residues. Written as DNA, the CDR3 is TGCGCCAGCAGCTTGGGGAAGGCCTCCTACGAGCAGTACTTC. It codes for CASSLGKASYEQYF.

This clonotype was counted ten times or more. V usage is TRBV29-1 and J usage is TRBJ2-3; D is uncertain. V lost 1 base and J 5 bases, leaving 10 bases between the germline ends. The CDR3 spans 13 residues. Germline loops: CDR1 SQVTM, CDR2 ANQGSEA. CDR3 in amino acids: CSVEVEFRDTQYF. CDR3 in DNA: TGCAGCGTTGAAGTGGAGTTTAGAGATACGCAGTATTTT.

V gene TRBV7-2 combines with J gene TRBJ1-1, with 7 bases fitting TRBD1. CDR1 is SGHTA, CDR2 FQGNSA, per germline. CDR3 length: 16 residues. V was clipped by 2 bases and J by 1 base; unmatched bases: 7. The CDR3 DNA reads TGTGCCAGCAGCTTATCACCGGGACAGAAGAACACTGAAGCTTTCTTT. This translates into CASSLSPGQKNTEAFF.

The CDR3 DNA reads as TGTGCCAGTAGTGCAATACGGGGCTCTGGGGCCAACGTCCTGACTTTC. Its protein is CASSAIRGSGANVLTF. The chain is built from TRBV19 and TRBJ2-6, with D tentatively TRBD2 (5 bases). The CDR3 runs 16 residues. Deletions cut 5 bases from V and 0 bases from J, with 11 bases between. Per germline, CDR1 LNHDA and CDR2 SQIVND (reference sequence).

The chain employs TRBV20-1 and TRBJ1-6; D is unclear. The length of the CDR3 is 14 residues. V shed 5 bases and J shed 10 bases, with 18 bases lying between them. Germline loops: CDR1 DFQATT, CDR2 SNEGSKA (reference sequence). The CDR3 nucleotides are TGCAGTGCTGTCCGGGTGGCCGCGGGGTCACCCCTCCACTTT. Translating gives CSAVRVAAGSPLHF.

This sequence joins TRBV9 and TRBJ2-4, with TRBD1 as a possible D gene (6 bases). Germline CDR1 and CDR2: SGDLS and YYNGEE. CDR3 size: 14 residues. The V gene lost 5 bases and the J gene lost 8 bases, with 17 bases spanning the gap. The CDR3 spells CASSEGVGGHIQYF. The CDR3 DNA follows: TGTGCCAGCAGTGAGGGGGTAGGAGGACACATTCAGTACTTC.

Many counts were recorded for this clonotype. The rearrangement uses TRBV7-2 and TRBJ2-7; D is undetermined. Trimming left V 5 bases short and J 3 bases short, with 17 bases between. Looked up from germline, CDR1 is SGHTA and CDR2 is FQGNSA. This CDR3 has 15 residues. The CDR3 nucleotides read TGTGCCAGCAGCGTAAGCGTAACCCAGTACTACGAGCAGTACTTC. Translated, it gives CASSVSVTQYYEQYF. The variable domain in full, with the rest retrieved from reference TRBV7-2 and TRBJ2-7, is GAGVSQSPSNKVTEKGKDVELRCDPISGHTALYWYRQSLGQGLEFLIYFQGNSAPDKSGLPSDRFSAERTGGSVSTLTIQRTQQEDSAVYLCASSVSVTQYYEQYFGPGTRLTVT.

This clonotype was counted a few times. The chain combines TRBV20-1 with TRBJ1-4, with a tentative D call TRBD1 (5 bases). Trimming took 6 bases from V and 4 from J, leaving 24 bases between them. The length of the CDR3 is 17 residues. Germline V gene sequence: CDR1 DFQATT, CDR2 SNEGSKA (reference sequence). The CDR3 region is CSAQRGSPIPFNEKLFF. The DNA of the CDR3 is TGCAGTGCACAGAGGGGCAGTCCAATCCCTTTTAATGAAAAACTGTTTTTT.

This chain links TRBV5-1 with TRBJ2-3, with TRBD2 matching 10 bases. Germline V gene sequence: CDR1 SGHRS, CDR2 YFSETQ. CDR3 length equals 15 residues. The V gene end was trimmed by 0 bases and the J gene end by 3 bases; junction bases not matched to a gene: 1. The CDR3, as DNA: TGCGCCAGCAGCTTGGAGACTAGCGGGACAGATACGCAGTATTTT. Protein: CASSLETSGTDTQYF. The variable domain in full, completed from reference TRBV5-1 and TRBJ2-3, reads KAGVTQTPRYLIKTRGQQVTLSCSPISGHRSVSWYQQTPGQGLQFLFEYFSETQRNKGNFPGRFSGRQFSNSRSEMNVSTLELGDSALYLCASSLETSGTDTQYFGPGTRLTVL.

This clonotype turned up a few times. The genes are TRBV20-1 and TRBJ2-4; D is ambiguous. Germline CDR1 DFQATT, CDR2 SNEGSKA (reference sequence). Trimming left V 5 bases short and J 0 bases short, with 14 bases between. This CDR3 contains 15 residues. The CDR3, as DNA: TGCAGTGCTCCTGACTCAACCAGAGCCAAAAACATTCAGTACTTC. Encoded protein: CSAPDSTRAKNIQYF.

The chain recombines TRBV7-3 with TRBJ2-5; D possibly corresponds to TRBD2 (6 bases). Looked up from germline, CDR1 is SGHTA and CDR2 is FQGTGA. Trimming shortened V by 5 bases and J by 6 bases, and 13 bases separated the two germline ends. The CDR3 totals 13 residues. The CDR3 here is CASSPLGGKTQYF. The CDR3 nucleotides read TGTGCCAGCAGCCCCCTCGGGGGTAAGACCCAGTACTTC.

This clonotype has only a few counts. This sequence joins TRBV4-1 and TRBJ2-5, with D uncertain. The CDR3 contains 13 residues. Germline V CDR1 and CDR2: MGHRA, YSYEKL. The V gene lost 5 bases and the J gene lost 3 bases, with 10 bases spanning the gap. The CDR3 DNA reads as TGCGCCAGCAGCGGGGTTTTAGAAGAGACCCAGTACTTC. Its translation: CASSGVLEETQYF.

V is TRBV9 and J is TRBJ1-2; D uncertain. Germline loops: CDR1 SGDLS, CDR2 YYNGEE. V was trimmed by 4 bases and J by 8 bases, leaving 12 bases between them. This CDR3 spans 12 amino acids. CDR3 bases: TGTGCCAGCAGCCCGACCCTCGGGGGCTACACCTTC. The encoded protein is CASSPTLGGYTF.

The chain joins TRBV25-1 to TRBJ1-1; D gene unclear. The germline V gene encodes CDR1 MGHDK and CDR2 SYGVNS. The V and J ends lost 2 bases and 4 bases respectively, with 14 bases between them. The CDR3 totals 15 residues. The CDR3 region is CASSERFGEGTEAFF. The CDR3 nucleotides are TGTGCCAGCAGTGAAAGGTTCGGCGAGGGCACTGAAGCTTTCTTT.

This clonotype was observed many times. This chain links TRBV20-1 with TRBJ2-3; D might be TRBD1 or TRBD2, each matching 5 bases. Trimming pared 0 bases from V and 3 bases from J, leaving 19 bases between. Germline V gene lookup returns CDR1 DFQATT and CDR2 SNEGSKA (reference sequence). The CDR3 totals 17 residues. CDR3 sequence: CSARDWGTGVGTDTQYF. The CDR3 region has the DNA TGCAGTGCTAGAGATTGGGGGACGGGTGTGGGTACAGATACGCAGTATTTT.

This clonotype was counted at least ten times. CDR3 sequence (DNA): TGTGCCTGGAGCGGAGGACCTCCCCGCGGAGAAGCTTTCTTT. Translated: CAWSGGPPRGEAFF. The V and J genes are TRBV30 and TRBJ1-1; the D is unclear. The CDR3 extends over 14 amino acids. CDR1 and CDR2 (germline): GTSNPN, SVGIG (reference sequence). The germline V and J ends were trimmed by 3 bases and 8 bases, with 19 bases remaining between them.

This clonotype has just one count. A read error may explain this, as a much larger clone is one base away. The chain uses TRBV9 and TRBJ2-3; the D gene is possibly TRBD1 (5 bases). Looked up from germline, CDR1 is SGDLS and CDR2 is YYNGEE. CDR3 length equals 16 residues. The ends were cut back, 0 bases at V and 4 bases at J, with 15 bases in the middle. In DNA form, the CDR3 reads TGTGCCAGCAGCGTAGATGGGGCCCGGCACGCAGATACGCAGTATTTT. It translates to CASSVDGARHADTQYF.

V usage is TRBV5-1 and J usage is TRBJ2-2, with a weak D call TRBD2 (6 bases). In germline, CDR1 is SGHRS, CDR2 YFSETQ. This CDR3 is 16 amino acids long. V lost 3 bases and J lost 2, with 14 bases in between. CDR3 in DNA: TGCGCCAGCAGCTCCAACGCCGGGGGTAACACCGGGGAGCTGTTTTTT. Its protein is CASSSNAGGNTGELFF. Combining the CDR3 with reference TRBV5-1 and TRBJ2-2 gives the whole variable domain KAGVTQTPRYLIKTRGQQVTLSCSPISGHRSVSWYQQTPGQGLQFLFEYFSETQRNKGNFPGRFSGRQFSNSRSEMNVSTLELGDSALYLCASSSNAGGNTGELFFGEGSRLTVL.

With regard to this clonotype: Since no conserved phenylalanine or tryptophan closes the CDR3, a read error is the likely cause. The V and J genes are TRBV30 and TRBJ1-5, with 7 bases matching TRBD1. With V trimmed by 1 base and J by 7 bases, 7 bases remained unmatched. CDR1 GTSNPN and CDR2 SVGIG come from the germline V gene (reference sequence). This CDR3 comprises 14 residues. The CDR3 loop is CAWSGAGGIQPQHL. The CDR3 nucleotides read TGTGCCTGGAGTGGGGCAGGGGGTATCCAGCCCCAGCATCTT.

This clonotype came up many times. The chain uses TRBV27 and TRBJ2-1; a possible D gene is TRBD1 (5 bases). The CDR3 runs to 15 residues. CDR1 is MNHEY, CDR2 SMNVEV, per germline (reference sequence). V lost 5 bases and J lost 0, with 11 bases in between. The CDR3 region has the DNA TGTGCCAGCAGTGCTACAGGAAGCTCCTACAATGAGCAGTTCTTC. It codes for CASSATGSSYNEQFF.

This clonotype was seen many times. The chain uses TRBV7-2 and TRBJ2-7; D not resolved. The germline V gene encodes CDR1 SGHTA and CDR2 FQGNSA. This CDR3 contains 11 residues. The V end was cut by 2 bases, the J end by 5 bases, with 4 bases between. This CDR3 reads CASSLKHEQYF. The CDR3 region has the DNA TGTGCCAGCAGCTTAAAACACGAGCAGTACTTC.

This clonotype was detected only a few times. At one boundary the junction diverges from the germline segment, which might be a read error. The chain links TRBV11-2 to TRBJ1-2, with 7 bases lining up with TRBD1. Germline assignment: CDR1 SGHAT and CDR2 FQNNGV. This CDR3 has 15 amino acids. The DNA for the CDR3 is TGTGCCAGCAGCTTAGCCGGGACAGAAAACTATGGCTACGCCTTC. Amino acid sequence: CASSLAGTENYGYAF.

This clonotype came up many times. This chain uses TRBV30 with TRBJ2-1, with 8 bases aligning to TRBD1. The CDR3 has 13 residues. J lost 8 bases, V lost 3 bases, and 6 bases had no gene match. CDR1 and CDR2 (germline): GTSNPN, SVGIG (reference sequence). The CDR3 spells CAWSWTGPDEQFF. The CDR3 bases are TGTGCCTGGAGCTGGACAGGGCCCGATGAGCAGTTCTTC.

This clonotype has at least ten counts. This chain joins TRBV2 and TRBJ2-1; 10 nucleotides agree with TRBD2. CDR1 is SNHLY, CDR2 FYNNEI, per germline. V lost 11 bases and J lost 7; bases outside the gene matches: 8. This CDR3 has 13 residues. CDR3 DNA: TGTGCCGCCGTAGCGGGAGGTACGAATGAGCAGTTCTTC. Its translation: CAAVAGGTNEQFF.

In its sample, this clonotype was seen many times. This chain links TRBV10-3 with TRBJ2-1, with 8 bases identical to TRBD1. This CDR3 spans 14 amino acids. Germline loops: CDR1 ENHRY, CDR2 SYGVKD. J was trimmed by 5 bases and V by 2 bases; bases with no gene match: 2. The CDR3 DNA is TGTGCCATCAGTGAGCGGACAGGGAACAATGAGCAGTTCTTC. Its protein is CAISERTGNNEQFF.

In this sample, this clonotype turned up many times. The rearrangement joins TRBV30 to TRBJ1-6; D unclear. The CDR3 contains 12 residues. V lost 6 bases and J lost 8, with 11 bases in between. Germline V gene lookup returns CDR1 GTSNPN and CDR2 SVGIG (reference sequence). The DNA for the CDR3 is TGTGCCTGCCGACTATTTGATTCACCCCTCCACTTT. Residues: CACRLFDSPLHF.

The chain joins TRBV19 to TRBJ2-1; D call uncertain. The CDR3 is made up of 16 amino acids. V lost 5 bases to trimming and J lost 0 bases, with 14 bases between them. Per germline, CDR1 LNHDA and CDR2 SQIVND (reference sequence). CDR3 coding DNA: TGTGCCAGTAGTCCACTGAAGATCCCCTCCTACAATGAGCAGTTCTTC. Translating gives CASSPLKIPSYNEQFF.